The 27 T cell receptor beta chains below all came from one sample that was sequenced in a study of CD8 T cells in ankylosing spondylitis. Notes on the study in general: Made up of 7 to 9 highly homologous variants, a TCR beta motif appeared characteristic of ankylosing spondylitis blood.

Antigens for these TCRs are unknown. Each CDR3 protein gets one entry after TCRdb re-called the 5' RACE reads with MiXCR. The sample holds about 460,000 distinct CDR3 sequences, about 5.4% seen once. The sequencing sample was made of blood, either unsorted or a sorted T cell fraction (not recorded which). The receptors derive from a male donor with ankylosing spondylitis.

As for this clonotype: A much larger clonotype is one base distant, so this may be a read error. The CDR3 region is CASIPQFADTQYF. CDR3 bases: TGCGCCAGCATCCCCCAGTTCGCGGATACGCAGTATTTT. The chain employs TRBV5-1 and TRBJ2-3; D call uncertain. Germline V lookup: CDR1 SGHRS, CDR2 YFSETQ. Between the trimmed V and J ends, which lost 6 bases and 6 bases, there was a span of 14 bases. This CDR3 is 13 amino acids long. The variable domain in full, with the rest retrieved from reference TRBV5-1 and TRBJ2-3, is KAGVTQTPRYLIKTRGQQVTLSCSPISGHRSVSWYQQTPGQGLQFLFEYFSETQRNKGNFPGRFSGRQFSNSRSEMNVSTLELGDSALYLCASIPQFADTQYFGPGTRLTVL.

This clonotype has at least ten counts. This sequence joins TRBV6-2 or TRBV6-3 and TRBJ2-5; TRBD2 matches 7 bases. V lost 6 bases and J lost 7; bases outside the gene matches: 14. Germline V gives CDR1 MNHEY, CDR2 SVGEGT. The CDR3 is 15 residues long. DNA of the CDR3: TGTGCCAGCAGCCCCCCGGGACTACCTCGTGGGACCCAGTACTTC. This codes for CASSPPGLPRGTQYF.

This clonotype has at least ten counts. The chain links TRBV5-1 to TRBJ2-7; D is possibly TRBD1 (5 bases). Trimming pared 4 bases from V and 2 bases from J, leaving 13 bases between. CDR3 length: 14 residues. The germline CDR1 and CDR2 sequences are SGHRS and YFSETQ. The CDR3 DNA reads as TGCGCCAGCAGCAGGTCAGGGATCGCCTACGAGCAGTACTTC. It codes for CASSRSGIAYEQYF.

There are many counts of this clonotype. The chain recombines TRBV9 with TRBJ1-1; the D gene is possibly TRBD1 (5 bases). Germline CDR1 reads SGDLS; CDR2 reads YYNGEE. The ends were cut back, 4 bases at V and 4 bases at J, with 11 bases in the middle. CDR3 size: 13 residues. The DNA of the CDR3 is TGTGCCAGCAGCCCAGGGATCCGCACTGAAGCTTTCTTT. Translation gives CASSPGIRTEAFF.

This clonotype showed up many times. This rearrangement joins TRBV27 to TRBJ2-2, with unresolved D. The germline CDR1 and CDR2 sequences are MNHEY and SMNVEV (reference sequence). The V end lost 8 bases, the J end lost 1 base, and 11 bases lay between the germline ends. This CDR3 comprises 14 residues. CDR3 nucleotide sequence: TGTGCCAGCGGCCTATTAGGGAACACCGGGGAGCTGTTTTTT. This sequence encodes CASGLLGNTGELFF.

Ten or more counts support this clonotype. V usage is TRBV5-6 and J usage is TRBJ1-1; the D gene is possibly TRBD1 (6 bases). Germline V gene lookup returns CDR1 SGHDT and CDR2 YYEEEE. The V gene lost 6 bases and the J gene lost 4 bases, with 16 bases spanning the gap. CDR3 length: 14 residues. CDR3 loop: CASTWVGGPTEAFF. DNA of the CDR3: TGTGCCAGCACCTGGGTAGGGGGACCCACTGAAGCTTTCTTT.

This clonotype appeared a single time. This sequence joins TRBV20-1 and TRBJ2-1; perhaps TRBD2 as D (6 bases). The CDR3 runs to 16 residues. With 3 bases removed from V and 4 bases from J, the gap between germline ends came to 19 bases. Looked up from germline, CDR1 is DFQATT and CDR2 is SNEGSKA (reference sequence). In DNA form, the CDR3 reads TGCAGTGCTAGTTTGTCTGGCGGGATGAGTTACAATGAGCAGTTCTTC. Amino acid sequence: CSASLSGGMSYNEQFF.

This clonotype was counted ten times or more. CDR3 in amino acids: CASSTHLEGGGYTF. DNA for the CDR3: TGCGCCAGCAGCACCCACCTGGAGGGAGGAGGCTACACCTTC. The chain uses TRBV5-1 and TRBJ1-2; no definite D call. The CDR3 consists of 14 residues. Germline V gives CDR1 SGHRS, CDR2 YFSETQ. V lost 4 bases, J lost 8 bases, and 18 bases lay in between. Full variable domain (missing parts from reference TRBV5-1 and TRBJ1-2): KAGVTQTPRYLIKTRGQQVTLSCSPISGHRSVSWYQQTPGQGLQFLFEYFSETQRNKGNFPGRFSGRQFSNSRSEMNVSTLELGDSALYLCASSTHLEGGGYTFGSGTRLTVV.

This clonotype was seen many times. The chain joins TRBV10-3 to TRBJ2-2; 11 nucleotides align to TRBD1. The junction had 4 bases not matched to a gene; V was cut back by 10 bases and J by 3 bases. This CDR3 has 14 residues. From germline, CDR1 is ENHRY and CDR2 SYGVKD. The CDR3 region has the DNA TGTGCCACCGCGGACAGGGGGCACACCGGGGAGCTGTTTTTT. Translated: CATADRGHTGELFF.

This clonotype was recorded at least ten times. V usage is TRBV5-1 and J usage is TRBJ2-5; D assignment may be TRBD1 or TRBD2 (6 bases each). The CDR3 covers 14 residues. Looked up from germline, CDR1 is SGHRS and CDR2 is YFSETQ. V lost 4 bases to trimming and J lost 2 bases, with 12 bases between them. The CDR3 loop reads CASSRGRLQETQYF. The CDR3 coding sequence is TGCGCCAGCAGCCGGGGGCGATTGCAAGAGACCCAGTACTTC.

This clonotype was detected a few times. The genes are TRBV6-2 or TRBV6-3 and TRBJ2-1; 7 bases align to TRBD1. This CDR3 region has 19 residues. V dropped 0 bases and J dropped 2; count of bases not matched to a gene: 13. CDR1 is MNHEY, CDR2 SVGEGT, per germline. CDR3 nucleotides: TGTGCCAGCAGTTACTCGACTTACTACAGGGGAAAGCCCTACAATGAGCAGTTCTTC. Translating gives CASSYSTYYRGKPYNEQFF.

This clonotype was recorded at least ten times. The chain joins TRBV5-1 to TRBJ2-3, with D unresolved. CDR1 and CDR2 (germline): SGHRS, YFSETQ. CDR3 length: 13 amino acids. Trimming took off 4 bases at V and 4 bases at J, with 10 bases between the two ends. The CDR3: CASSPHLADTQYF. Written as DNA, the CDR3 is TGCGCCAGCAGCCCTCACTTGGCAGATACGCAGTATTTT.

In this sample, this clonotype turned up many times. The chain recombines TRBV2 with TRBJ2-7; TRBD2 is a possible D gene (6 bases). Germline lookup yields CDR1 SNHLY and CDR2 FYNNEI. The CDR3 totals 12 residues. The V end lost 4 bases, the J end lost 6 bases, and 10 bases lay between the germline ends. In DNA form, the CDR3 reads TGTGCCAGCAGTGTCATGGGGGGCGAGCAGTACTTC. This sequence encodes CASSVMGGEQYF.

This clonotype was counted at least ten times. This chain links TRBV10-3 with TRBJ2-5; no clear D gene. V was cut by 6 bases and J by 2 bases, with 10 bases left in between. The CDR3 loop spans 13 amino acids. Germline-derived CDR1 and CDR2 are ENHRY and SYGVKD. CDR3 protein: CAISLGSQETQYF. Here the CDR3 DNA reads TGTGCCATCAGCCTCGGGTCGCAAGAGACCCAGTACTTC.

The genes are TRBV28 and TRBJ1-3; D is uncertain. V shed 10 bases and J shed 8 bases, with 21 bases lying between them. From germline, CDR1 is MDHEN and CDR2 SYDVKM. The CDR3 is 14 amino acids. CDR3 sequence: CAISPGLGEDTIYF. CDR3 DNA: TGTGCCATCAGCCCCGGGCTTGGAGAAGACACCATATATTTT.

This clonotype showed up many times. V and J are TRBV7-6 and TRBJ2-7, with 10 bases lining up with TRBD1. With 1 base clipped from V and 6 bases from J, the junction kept 3 bases outside the gene matches. In germline, CDR1 is SGHVS, CDR2 FNYEAQ. The CDR3 is made up of 14 amino acids. In DNA, the CDR3 is TGTGCCAGCAGCTTAGGGACAGGGGGTGGCGAGCAGTACTTC. As protein: CASSLGTGGGEQYF.

In its sample, this clonotype was seen many times. The rearrangement uses TRBV29-1 and TRBJ1-1; D ambiguous. This CDR3 region has 13 residues. The V gene lost 6 bases and the J gene lost 0 bases, with 11 bases spanning the gap. The germline gives CDR1 SQVTM, CDR2 ANQGSEA. DNA of the CDR3: TGCAGCGTGCTCGGACGGATGAACACTGAAGCTTTCTTT. The encoded protein is CSVLGRMNTEAFF.

This clonotype has more than one count but fewer than ten. The chain carries TRBV2 and TRBJ1-5, with D unclear. In germline, CDR1 is SNHLY, CDR2 FYNNEI. V lost 0 bases and J 3 bases, leaving 12 bases between the germline ends. The CDR3 is 16 amino acids. The CDR3 bases are TGTGCCAGCAGTGAAGCGAAGGACTCGTTCAATCAGCCCCAGCATTTT. Translation: CASSEAKDSFNQPQHF.

This clonotype was seen repeatedly, ten times or more. The chain links TRBV10-3 to TRBJ2-2, with 11 nucleotides matching TRBD2. The CDR3 has 14 amino acids. The junction had 2 bases not matched to a gene; V was cut back by 10 bases and J by 1 base. CDR1 is ENHRY, CDR2 SYGVKD, per germline. The DNA of the CDR3 is TGTGCCACCCTAGCGGGGGGGAACACCGGGGAGCTGTTTTTT. It translates to CATLAGGNTGELFF.

This clonotype was picked up many times. The J gene is TRBJ2-2, the V gene TRBV18, with 15 bases matching TRBD2. Germline V CDR1 and CDR2: KGHSH, LQKENI. With 5 bases clipped from V and 4 bases from J, the junction kept 8 bases outside the gene matches. This CDR3 region has 18 residues. The CDR3 loop is CASSAGLAGGPRTGELFF. CDR3 sequence (DNA): TGTGCCAGCTCAGCAGGACTAGCGGGAGGGCCCCGCACCGGGGAGCTGTTTTTT.

This clonotype was found many times. V gene TRBV29-1 combines with J gene TRBJ2-3; D might be TRBD2 (7 bases). Trimming pared 6 bases from V and 0 bases from J, leaving 22 bases between. The CDR3 sequence is 17 residues long. The germline V gene encodes CDR1 SQVTM and CDR2 ANQGSEA. As DNA, the CDR3 is TGCAGCGTCGACTGGGGGGGTAAGGGGACAAGCACAGATACGCAGTATTTT. Translation gives CSVDWGGKGTSTDTQYF.

This clonotype was detected many times. This chain links TRBV7-9 with TRBJ1-2, with 12 bases matching TRBD1. In germline, CDR1 is SEHNR, CDR2 FQNEAQ (reference sequence). V lost 4 bases and J lost 7; bases outside the gene matches: 4. There are 14 residues in the CDR3. In nucleotides, the CDR3 is TGTGCCAGCAGCTCGGGGACAGGGGGCTTTGGCTACACCTTC. Protein: CASSSGTGGFGYTF.

This clonotype was counted at least ten times. V gene TRBV18 combines with J gene TRBJ1-1; 8 positions match TRBD1. Germline V gene data show CDR1 as KGHSH and CDR2 as LQKENI. This CDR3 comprises 15 residues. V was clipped by 5 bases and J by 5 bases; unmatched bases: 10. The CDR3 here is CASSSRQGWGTEAFF. The CDR3 DNA is TGTGCCAGCTCATCGCGACAGGGGTGGGGGACTGAAGCTTTCTTT.

This clonotype was counted at least ten times. The CDR3 protein is CASSSLRVKGEETQYF. The CDR3 bases are TGTGCCAGCAGTTCCCTGAGGGTGAAGGGCGAAGAGACCCAGTACTTC. The chain carries TRBV6-2 or TRBV6-3 and TRBJ2-5, with D tentatively TRBD2 (5 bases). This CDR3 is built from 16 residues. Germline lookup yields CDR1 MNHEY and CDR2 SVGEGT. V lost 4 bases, J lost 3 bases, and 18 bases lay in between.

This clonotype was counted ten times or more. The chain couples TRBV6-5 to TRBJ2-3, with TRBD1 as a possible D gene (5 bases). Germline V lookup: CDR1 MNHEY, CDR2 SVGAGI. The CDR3 spans 14 residues. The V gene lost 2 bases and the J gene lost 5 bases, with 11 bases spanning the gap. DNA for the CDR3: TGTGCCAGCAGTTACCGGTCAGGGCGAGATACGCAGTATTTT. Translating it yields CASSYRSGRDTQYF.

This clonotype occurred many times. The rearrangement joins TRBV20-1 to TRBJ2-1; a weak D match, TRBD2 (6 bases). Trimming removed 6 bases at V and 0 bases at J, with 15 bases between. CDR3 length: 15 residues. The germline V gene encodes CDR1 DFQATT and CDR2 SNEGSKA (reference sequence). CDR3 amino acids: CSAGPGEPSYNEQFF. The CDR3 nucleotides read TGCAGTGCCGGACCGGGGGAACCCTCCTACAATGAGCAGTTCTTC.

This clonotype was seen more than once but under ten times. The rearrangement joins TRBV5-1 to TRBJ2-1; 11 bases are a match to TRBD2. CDR3 length: 15 amino acids. Germline assignment: CDR1 SGHRS and CDR2 YFSETQ. The V and J ends lost 4 bases and 8 bases, in that order; junction bases with no gene match: 8. The CDR3, as DNA: TGCGCCAGCAGCATACTAGCGGGAGCTGTTGATGAGCAGTTCTTC. Its translation: CASSILAGAVDEQFF. The whole variable domain, filled in from reference TRBV5-1 and TRBJ2-1, reads KAGVTQTPRYLIKTRGQQVTLSCSPISGHRSVSWYQQTPGQGLQFLFEYFSETQRNKGNFPGRFSGRQFSNSRSEMNVSTLELGDSALYLCASSILAGAVDEQFFGPGTRLTVL.